This TCR beta chain comes out of a study of control samples from healthy donors and cancer patients (dated by TCRdb to the early 2020s). Library creation used the immunoSEQ multiplex PCR assay. The source is immuneACCESS, and TCRdb retained only in-frame sequences with V and J called. Part of the clones is not carried over; for the studies checked, unresolved V genes explain less than half of this, and the remainder is unexplained. In this sample the table shows more than 140,000 clones, 91% of which occur a single time. 7.1% of the sample belongs to the ten largest clones. A note on this clone: The antigen it recognizes is unknown. Base qualities are missing; no much larger clone stands one base away.

From the germline V gene, CDR1 is SGHTA and CDR2 is FQGNSA. The CDR3 spans 15 residues, from the cysteine through the phenylalanine. Only the CDR3 portion is preserved as DNA: 45 bases, with reading frame beginning at the first base. V is cut back by 7 bases and J by 0 bases, with 7 bases in the junction unmatched. The sequence is built from TRBV7-2 and TRBJ2-7; 9 central bases correspond to TRBD1. Sequencing used blood. The source of this sequence is a young man in good health. CDR3 reads: CASTWDRATSYEQYF. The nucleotide sequence is TGTGCCAGCACATGGGACAGGGCAACCTCCTACGAGCAGTACTTC.